Listed below are T cell receptor beta chains from one sample, sequenced in a study of a mutant IDH1 vaccine in newly diagnosed glioma. The antigens for these receptors are not known. Sequencing used immunoSEQ multiplex PCR; TCRdb keeps in-frame clones, though not all of them. Among about 120,000 clones, roughly nine tenths were seen once, and the ten largest hold 0.61%. The sample consisted of PBMCs, taken from a glioma patient whose treatment included an IDH1 peptide vaccine. The receptor set was obtained from a woman aged 45-60 years with glioma. The CDR3 runs from the conserved cysteine through the conserved F or W. D genes are given only for firm matches.

j_gene	d_gene	v_gene	CDR3aa	CDR3nt
TRBJ1-1	-	TRBV18	CASSPRRDKNTEAFF	TGTGCCAGCTCACCACGTAGGGACAAGAACACTGAAGCTTTCTTT
TRBJ2-7	TRBD2	TRBV28	CASSTPTSGAYEQYF	TGTGCCAGCAGTACCCCGACTAGCGGGGCCTACGAGCAGTACTTC
TRBJ2-2	-	TRBV6-6	CASSTGDYTGELFF	TGTGCCAGCAGTACCGGGGATTACACCGGGGAGCTGTTTTTT
TRBJ2-7	-	TRBV7-9	CASSGYYEQYF	TGTGCCAGCAGCGGATACTACGAGCAGTACTTC
TRBJ1-1	TRBD1	TRBV28	CASSTTGQGGRNTEAFF	TGTGCCAGCAGCACCACCGGACAGGGGGGGAGGAACACTGAAGCTTTCTTT
TRBJ1-1	-	TRBV30	CAWRGTGREAFF	TGTGCCTGGAGAGGGACGGGACGTGAAGCTTTCTTT
TRBJ2-1	-	TRBV29-1	CSVGGNEQFF	TGCAGCGTTGGCGGCAATGAGCAGTTCTTC
TRBJ2-7	-	TRBV2	CASSGAGNYEQYF	TGTGCCAGCTCCGGAGCAGGGAACTACGAGCAGTACTTC
TRBJ2-2	TRBD1	TRBV19	CASRLGQGRNTGELFF	TGTGCCAGTAGACTAGGACAGGGGCGGAACACCGGGGAGCTGTTTTTT
TRBJ2-1	-	TRBV13	CASSLSRVEQFF	TGTGCCAGCAGCCTTTCACGTGTTGAGCAGTTCTTC
TRBJ1-5	-	TRBV6-1	CASSDRDTNQPQHF	TGTGCCAGCAGTGACCGGGATACTAATCAGCCCCAGCATTTT
TRBJ2-7	TRBD1	TRBV5-8	CASSLNRGHEQYF	TGTGCCAGCAGCTTGAACAGGGGGCACGAGCAGTACTTC
TRBJ1-6	TRBD1	TRBV5-4	CASSSKGTAKNSPLHF	TGTGCCAGCAGCTCCAAAGGGACAGCGAAAAATTCACCCCTCCACTTT
TRBJ1-5	-	TRBV19	CASGRNQPQHF	TGTGCCAGCGGGAGAAATCAGCCCCAGCATTTT
TRBJ2-1	TRBD2	TRBV7-9	CASRTISGTSGSPYNEQFF	TGTGCCAGCAGGACGATCTCCGGGACTAGCGGGAGCCCCTACAATGAGCAGTTCTTC
TRBJ1-2	-	TRBV5-1	CASSFGTDYGYTF	TGCGCCAGCAGCTTTGGGACGGACTATGGCTACACCTTC
TRBJ1-2	-	TRBV14	CASSPTLKDTPGDYGYTF	TGTGCCAGCAGCCCCACTTTAAAGGACACCCCTGGGGACTATGGCTACACCTTC
TRBJ2-5	-	TRBV5-1	CASSLAGNTQYF	TGCGCCAGCAGCTTGGCGGGGAATACCCAGTACTTC